The subject of this entry is one TCR beta chain. The antigen is unknown. PCR was performed using 60 Vbeta and 13 Jbeta primers. Clones were sequenced by immunoSEQ multiplex PCR, and TCRdb holds only the in-frame ones, with some missing. The data hold 50,000 to 55,000 clones, with about 70% observed a single time. The data belong to a study of cytomegalovirus exposure and HLA in healthy donors. This CDR3 contains 17 residues. Germline V gene data show CDR1 as LGHNA and CDR2 as YNFKEQ. V lost 0 bases to trimming and J lost 6 bases; unmatched junction nucleotides: 9. Study-level points and caveats: Association with HLA alleles at 0.05 false discovery rate was found for 15,000 or so TCR beta sequences in a later analysis.

The TCR comes from a woman aged 45 to 65 in good health and CMV-seropositive. The sequenced material came from PBMCs. V and J are TRBV4-2 and TRBJ2-1, with 9 positions matching TRBD1. CDR3 nucleotide sequence: TGTGCCAGCAGCCAAGATAGGGGGACAGGGTCGGCCAATGAGCAGTTCTTC. It yields the protein CASSQDRGTGSANEQFF.